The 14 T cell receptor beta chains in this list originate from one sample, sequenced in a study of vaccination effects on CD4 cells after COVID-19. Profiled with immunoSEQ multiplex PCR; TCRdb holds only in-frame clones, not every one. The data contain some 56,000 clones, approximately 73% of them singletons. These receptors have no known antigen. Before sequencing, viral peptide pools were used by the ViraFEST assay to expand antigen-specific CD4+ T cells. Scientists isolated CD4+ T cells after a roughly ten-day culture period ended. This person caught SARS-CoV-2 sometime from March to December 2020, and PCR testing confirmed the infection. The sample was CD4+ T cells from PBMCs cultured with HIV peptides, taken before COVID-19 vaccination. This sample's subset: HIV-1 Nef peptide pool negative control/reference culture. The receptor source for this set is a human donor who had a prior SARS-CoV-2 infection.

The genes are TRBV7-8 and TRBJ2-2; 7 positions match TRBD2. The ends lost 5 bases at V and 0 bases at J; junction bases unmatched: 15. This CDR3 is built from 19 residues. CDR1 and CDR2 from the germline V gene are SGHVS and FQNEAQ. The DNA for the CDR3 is TGTGCCAGCAGCCTACCACGTCCCACTAGCGCCGCGAACACCGGGGAGCTGTTTTTT. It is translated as CASSLPRPTSAANTGELFF.

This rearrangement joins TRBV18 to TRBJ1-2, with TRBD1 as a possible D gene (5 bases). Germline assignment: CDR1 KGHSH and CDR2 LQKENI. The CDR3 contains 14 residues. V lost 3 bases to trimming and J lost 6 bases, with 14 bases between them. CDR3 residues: CASSPLAGMNGYTF. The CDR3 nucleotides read TGTGCCAGCTCACCGCTGGCAGGGATGAATGGCTACACCTTC.

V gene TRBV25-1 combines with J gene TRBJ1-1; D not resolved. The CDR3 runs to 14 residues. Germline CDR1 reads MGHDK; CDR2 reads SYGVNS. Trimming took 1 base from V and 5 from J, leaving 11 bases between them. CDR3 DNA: TGTGCCAGCAGTGAATCTTGGACGGGTACTGAAGCTTTCTTT. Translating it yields CASSESWTGTEAFF.

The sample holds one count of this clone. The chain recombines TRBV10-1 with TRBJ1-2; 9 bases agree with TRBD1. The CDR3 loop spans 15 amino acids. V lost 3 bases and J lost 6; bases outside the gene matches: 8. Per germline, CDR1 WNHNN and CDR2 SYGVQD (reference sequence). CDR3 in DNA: TGCGCCAGCAGTGACCATACCGGGACAGGGCATGGCTACACCTTC. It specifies CASSDHTGTGHGYTF.

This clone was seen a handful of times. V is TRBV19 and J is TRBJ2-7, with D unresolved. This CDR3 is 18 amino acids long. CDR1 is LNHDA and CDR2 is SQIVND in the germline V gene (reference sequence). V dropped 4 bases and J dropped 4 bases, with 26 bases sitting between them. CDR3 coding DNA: TGTGCCAGTAGTACAACCACCCATTTTGGCGCCTCCCCTTACGAGCAGTACTTC. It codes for CASSTTTHFGASPYEQYF.

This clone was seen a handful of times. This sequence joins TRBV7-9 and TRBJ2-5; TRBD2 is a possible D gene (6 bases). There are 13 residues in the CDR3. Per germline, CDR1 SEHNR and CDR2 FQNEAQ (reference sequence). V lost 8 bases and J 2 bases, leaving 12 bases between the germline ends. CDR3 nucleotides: TGTGCCAGCGTCCGGGACTCTCAAGAGACCCAGTACTTC. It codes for CASVRDSQETQYF. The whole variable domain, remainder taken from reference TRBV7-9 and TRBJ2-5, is DTGVSQNPRHKITKRGQNVTFRCDPISEHNRLYWYRQTLGQGPEFLTYFQNEAQLEKSRLLSDRFSAERPKGSFSTLEIQRTEQGDSAMYLCASVRDSQETQYFGPGTRLLVL.

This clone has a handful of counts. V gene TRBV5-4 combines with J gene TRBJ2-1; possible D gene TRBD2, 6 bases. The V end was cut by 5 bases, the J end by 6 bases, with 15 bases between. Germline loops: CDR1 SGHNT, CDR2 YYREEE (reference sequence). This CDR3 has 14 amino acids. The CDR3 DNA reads TGTGCCAGCAGGAGGTCGGGAGCTCTCAATGAGCAGTTCTTC. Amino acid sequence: CASRRSGALNEQFF.

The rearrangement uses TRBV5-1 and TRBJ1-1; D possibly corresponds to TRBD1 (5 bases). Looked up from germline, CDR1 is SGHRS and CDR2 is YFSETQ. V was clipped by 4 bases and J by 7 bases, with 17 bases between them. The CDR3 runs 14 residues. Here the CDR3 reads CASSLGSTADEAFF. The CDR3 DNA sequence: TGCGCCAGCAGCCTGGGTTCGACAGCCGATGAAGCTTTCTTT. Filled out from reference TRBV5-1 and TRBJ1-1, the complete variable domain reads KAGVTQTPRYLIKTRGQQVTLSCSPISGHRSVSWYQQTPGQGLQFLFEYFSETQRNKGNFPGRFSGRQFSNSRSEMNVSTLELGDSALYLCASSLGSTADEAFFGQGTRLTVV.

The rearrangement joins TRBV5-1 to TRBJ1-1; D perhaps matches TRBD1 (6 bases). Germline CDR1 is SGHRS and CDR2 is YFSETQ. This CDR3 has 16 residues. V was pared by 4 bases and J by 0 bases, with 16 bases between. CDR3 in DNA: TGCGCCAGCAGCGAAGCACCGGGACAAATGAACACTGAAGCTTTCTTT. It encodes CASSEAPGQMNTEAFF.

The CDR3 spells CASGSLRDSVGYEQFF. CDR3 nucleotide sequence: TGTGCTAGTGGGTCTCTCCGGGACTCCGTGGGGTATGAGCAGTTCTTC. The chain has TRBV12-5 and TRBJ2-1, with D possibly TRBD2 on 6 matching bases. The CDR3 contains 16 residues. The V and J ends lost 6 bases and 8 bases respectively, with 23 bases between them. From germline, CDR1 is LGHNT and CDR2 FRNRAP.

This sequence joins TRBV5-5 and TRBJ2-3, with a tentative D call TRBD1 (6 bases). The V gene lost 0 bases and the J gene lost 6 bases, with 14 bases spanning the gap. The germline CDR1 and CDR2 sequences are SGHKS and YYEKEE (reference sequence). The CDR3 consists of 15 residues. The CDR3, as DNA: TGTGCCAGCAGCTTGGTGGGGGCCCCAGCGGATACGCAGTATTTT. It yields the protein CASSLVGAPADTQYF.

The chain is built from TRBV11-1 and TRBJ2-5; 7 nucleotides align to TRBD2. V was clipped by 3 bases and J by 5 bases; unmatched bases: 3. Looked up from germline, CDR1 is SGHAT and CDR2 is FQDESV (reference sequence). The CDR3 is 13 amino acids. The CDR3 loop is CASSFGGKETQYF. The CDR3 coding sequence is TGTGCCAGCAGCTTCGGGGGGAAGGAGACCCAGTACTTC. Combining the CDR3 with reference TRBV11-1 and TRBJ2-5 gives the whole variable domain EAEVAQSPRYKITEKSQAVAFWCDPISGHATLYWYRQILGQGPELLVQFQDESVVDDSQLPKDRFSAERLKGVDSTLKIQPAELGDSAMYLCASSFGGKETQYFGPGTRLLVL.

The CDR3 here is CASSPPSGGSYNEQFF. The CDR3 DNA is TGTGCCAGCAGCCCGCCGTCCGGGGGATCCTACAATGAGCAGTTCTTC. The chain employs TRBV7-2 and TRBJ2-1; D perhaps matches TRBD2 (6 bases). Trimming took off 5 bases at V and 1 base at J, with 15 bases between the two ends. The CDR3 has 16 amino acids. Germline CDR1 SGHTA, CDR2 FQGNSA.

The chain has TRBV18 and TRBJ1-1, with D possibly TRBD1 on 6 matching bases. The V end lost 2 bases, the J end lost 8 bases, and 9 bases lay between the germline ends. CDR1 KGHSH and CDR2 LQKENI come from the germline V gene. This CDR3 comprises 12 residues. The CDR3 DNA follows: TGTGCCAGCTCACCAAGCAGGGGAGAAGCTTTCTTT. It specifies CASSPSRGEAFF.